The 18 T cell receptor beta chains below come from one sample, sequenced in a study of vaccination and CD4 T cells after COVID-19. These receptors have no identified antigens. Treatment described: 10-day PBMC culture with coronavirus spike peptide pools or control peptides (ViraFEST assay). At the Johns Hopkins FTIC core, DNA taken from cultured CD4+ T cells was sequenced by way of the Oncomine TCR Beta short-read assay. Each CDR3 protein gets one entry after TCRdb re-called the PCR reads with MiXCR. The table includes 13,000 to 15,000 distinct CDR3 sequences, approximately 55% detected once. The specimen was CD4+ T cells from blood, cultured in vitro, collected before SARS-CoV-2 vaccination. These receptors were obtained from a human donor who had recovered from COVID-19.

A single count supports this clonotype. The rearrangement joins TRBV7-7 to TRBJ2-7; no firm D call. The germline V and J ends were trimmed by 1 base and 3 bases, with 13 bases remaining between them. The CDR3 is 15 amino acids. Germline V gene lookup returns CDR1 SSHAT and CDR2 FNYEAQ (reference sequence). The CDR3 region is CASSLGVSSIYEQYF. CDR3 sequence (DNA): TGTGCCAGCAGCTTAGGAGTTAGCAGTATCTACGAGCAGTACTTC.

The V gene is TRBV19, the J gene TRBJ2-3; TRBD2 matches at 10 bases. This CDR3 is built from 15 residues. Germline CDR1 reads LNHDA; CDR2 reads SQIVND (reference sequence). The junction had 9 bases not matched to a gene; V was cut back by 3 bases and J by 9 bases. In nucleotides, the CDR3 is TGTGCCAGTAGTATCAACGGACTAGCGGTTCAAACGCAGTATTTT. It specifies CASSINGLAVQTQYF.

The rearrangement joins TRBV6-5 to TRBJ2-1; TRBD2 matches 12 bases. V trimming: 2 bases; J trimming: 0 bases; junction bases outside the gene matches: 5. Germline CDR1 MNHEY, CDR2 SVGAGI. CDR3 size: 18 residues. This chain's CDR3 is CASSYGLAGGSSYNEQFF. The DNA of the CDR3 is TGTGCCAGCAGTTACGGGCTAGCGGGGGGGAGCTCCTACAATGAGCAGTTCTTC.

This chain connects TRBV7-9 to TRBJ2-3; D is perhaps TRBD1 (6 bases). The CDR3 is 16 residues long. The V end lost 5 bases, the J end lost 0 bases, and 15 bases lay between the germline ends. The germline V gene encodes CDR1 SEHNR and CDR2 FQNEAQ (reference sequence). In nucleotides, the CDR3 is TGTGCCAGCAGCCCCCAGGACAGTTATAGCACAGATACGCAGTATTTT. Amino acids: CASSPQDSYSTDTQYF.

The chain links TRBV7-8 to TRBJ2-7; 13 bases agree with TRBD2. The CDR3 totals 15 residues. Germline V lookup: CDR1 SGHVS, CDR2 FQNEAQ. V dropped 5 bases and J dropped 5; count of bases not matched to a gene: 6. The CDR3 DNA reads TGTGCCAGCAGCCCCACTAGCGGGAGGGCCGACGAGCAGTACTTC. Translated: CASSPTSGRADEQYF.

This clonotype was detected only a few times. The chain is built from TRBV19 and TRBJ1-6, with 11 positions matching TRBD1. Germline-derived CDR1 and CDR2 are LNHDA and SQIVND (reference sequence). The CDR3 has 15 amino acids. Losses at the gene ends were 7 bases for V and 7 bases for J; bases not matched to a gene: 6. CDR3 nucleotides: TGTGCCAGTATGGGGACAGGGGGGATGAATTCACCCCTCCACTTT. This encodes CASMGTGGMNSPLHF.

This clonotype has just a few counts. The chain combines TRBV19 with TRBJ1-5; weak D call: TRBD1 (5 bases). Germline loops: CDR1 LNHDA, CDR2 SQIVND (reference sequence). This CDR3 is built from 13 residues. The V end was cut by 5 bases, the J end by 6 bases, with 11 bases between. CDR3 sequence: CASSEGGGQPQHF. CDR3 DNA sequence: TGTGCCAGTAGTGAGGGCGGGGGTCAGCCCCAGCATTTT.

This clonotype was observed a handful of times. The chain's CDR3 is CASSLDSHYGYTF. The CDR3, as DNA: TGTGCCAGTAGCCTAGACAGTCACTATGGCTACACCTTC. The J gene is TRBJ1-2, the V gene TRBV19; possibly TRBD1 for D (5 bases). There are 13 residues in the CDR3. Germline V gene sequence: CDR1 LNHDA, CDR2 SQIVND (reference sequence). V lost 6 bases to trimming and J lost 3 bases, with 11 bases between them.

J is TRBJ1-2 and V is TRBV7-9; TRBD1 might be the D (6 bases). The V and J ends lost 5 bases and 2 bases respectively, with 12 bases between them. The CDR3 has 14 residues. Germline lookup yields CDR1 SEHNR and CDR2 FQNEAQ (reference sequence). The CDR3: CASSPTGLNYGYTF. CDR3 nucleotide sequence: TGTGCCAGCAGCCCGACAGGTCTGAACTATGGCTACACCTTC.

On this clonotype: A read error may account for a junction end that differs from germline. V usage is TRBV4-1 and J usage is TRBJ2-7; D is uncertain. This CDR3 comprises 15 residues. Germline V gene lookup returns CDR1 MGHRA and CDR2 YSYEKL. The CDR3 nucleotides are TGCGCCAGCAGCAAAGAAGCACAGTCGACCTTCGAGCAGTACTTC. The encoded protein is CASSKEAQSTFEQYF.

The table lists this clonotype with a few counts. This chain uses TRBV6-5 with TRBJ1-5; D may be TRBD1 (5 bases). There are 17 residues in the CDR3. V was trimmed by 0 bases and J by 4 bases, leaving 16 bases between them. The germline CDR1 and CDR2 sequences are MNHEY and SVGAGI. CDR3 nucleotides: TGTGCCAGCAGTTACTCGATACCCAGGGCGGGTAATCAGCCCCAGCATTTT. Amino acids: CASSYSIPRAGNQPQHF.

This chain uses TRBV20-1 with TRBJ2-5, with 7 bases matching TRBD1. The V gene's germline CDR1 is DFQATT and CDR2 SNEGSKA (reference sequence). CDR3 size: 14 residues. Trimming took 1 base from V and 4 from J; bases not matched to a gene: 6. The CDR3 nucleotides read TGCAGTGCTAGAGCCCCAGGGGGAACAGAGACCCAGTACTTC. This translates into CSARAPGGTETQYF.

This clonotype has more than one count but fewer than ten. This rearrangement joins TRBV27 to TRBJ2-1, with 7 nucleotides matching TRBD2. This CDR3 has 14 amino acids. The V gene's germline CDR1 is MNHEY and CDR2 SMNVEV (reference sequence). After removal of 2 bases from V and 4 bases from J, the junction contained 2 bases not matched to a gene. The CDR3 protein is CASSLLAVYNEQFF. DNA for the CDR3: TGTGCCAGCAGTTTACTAGCGGTTTACAATGAGCAGTTCTTC.

The chain combines TRBV7-2 with TRBJ2-2; D remains unclear. Trimming removed 8 bases at V and 0 bases at J, with 13 bases between. The CDR3 covers 15 residues. The germline V gene encodes CDR1 SGHTA and CDR2 FQGNSA. The chain's CDR3 is CASHRISSNTGELFF. The CDR3 nucleotides are TGTGCCAGCCATCGCATCAGCTCGAACACCGGGGAGCTGTTTTTT.

This clonotype was observed a handful of times. The rearrangement links TRBV20-1 to TRBJ1-1; TRBD1 agrees at 8 bases. The CDR3 has 14 amino acids. Germline CDR1 is DFQATT and CDR2 is SNEGSKA (reference sequence). The V segment lost 6 bases and the J segment 5 bases; nucleotides outside the gene matches: 11. The CDR3 loop reads CSAGQGAGGTEAFF. Written as DNA, the CDR3 is TGCAGTGCGGGGCAGGGGGCGGGAGGTACTGAAGCTTTCTTT.

A few counts support this clonotype. The chain uses TRBV6-1 and TRBJ1-5, with 7 bases aligning to TRBD1. Germline lookup yields CDR1 MNHNS and CDR2 SASEGT. This CDR3 contains 14 residues. Unmatched junction bases numbered 7, after V lost 5 bases and J lost 6 bases. The CDR3 is CASSRTGEGQPQHF. CDR3 nucleotides: TGTGCCAGCAGTCGAACAGGGGAGGGTCAGCCCCAGCATTTT.

The table lists this clonotype with a count of one. The chain combines TRBV27 with TRBJ2-7; 7 bases are a match to TRBD2. The CDR3 length is 16 residues. V dropped 5 bases and J dropped 2; count of bases not matched to a gene: 12. Per the germline V gene, CDR1 is MNHEY and CDR2 is SMNVEV (reference sequence). The CDR3 reads CASSLNGLREAYEQYF. The CDR3 nucleotides read TGTGCCAGCAGTCTAAACGGGCTCCGGGAGGCCTACGAGCAGTACTTC.

This clonotype turned up a few times. The chain has TRBV20-1 and TRBJ2-7; 7 bases match TRBD1. Trimming at V came to 4 bases and at J to 0 bases, leaving 9 bases not matched to a gene. From germline, CDR1 is DFQATT and CDR2 SNEGSKA (reference sequence). The CDR3 is 15 residues long. Written as DNA, the CDR3 is TGCAGTGCTACAGCGCTCAGGGGGAGCTCCTACGAGCAGTACTTC. Translating it yields CSATALRGSSYEQYF.